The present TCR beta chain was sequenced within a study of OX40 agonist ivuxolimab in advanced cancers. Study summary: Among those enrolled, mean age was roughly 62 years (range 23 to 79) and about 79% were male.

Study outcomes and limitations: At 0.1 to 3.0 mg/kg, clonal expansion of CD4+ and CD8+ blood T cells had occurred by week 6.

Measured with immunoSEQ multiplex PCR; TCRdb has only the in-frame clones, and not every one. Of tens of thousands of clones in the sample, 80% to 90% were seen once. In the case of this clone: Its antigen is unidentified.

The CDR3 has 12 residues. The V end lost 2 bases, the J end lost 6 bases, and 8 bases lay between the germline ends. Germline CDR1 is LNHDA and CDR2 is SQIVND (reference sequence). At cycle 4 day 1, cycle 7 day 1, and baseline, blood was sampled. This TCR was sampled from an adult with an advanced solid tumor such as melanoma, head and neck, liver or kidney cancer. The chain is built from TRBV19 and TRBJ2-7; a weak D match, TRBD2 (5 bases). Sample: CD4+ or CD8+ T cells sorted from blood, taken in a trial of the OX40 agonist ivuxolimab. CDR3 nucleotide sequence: TGTGCCAGTAGTATAAGTGGGAGCGAGCAGTACTTC. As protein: CASSISGSEQYF.